This T cell receptor (beta chain) comes out of a study of early T cells in non-severe SARS-CoV-2 infection. This clonotype was observed a handful of times. Antigen specificity is unknown. Whole-study results and caveats: Sequences matched to VDJdb favored anti-spike CD8 responses, while private and CD4 specificities were missed.

The CDR3 has 13 residues. Germline CDR1 SGHRS, CDR2 YFSETQ. V lost 1 base to trimming and J lost 8 bases, with 10 bases between them. Using its own MiXCR run on the 5' RACE reads, TCRdb lists one record per CDR3 protein. This sample has over 85,000 distinct CDR3 sequences, with approximately 17% found just once. The sequence was obtained from an adult who was a healthcare worker with PCR-confirmed SARS-CoV-2 infection or an uninfected control (not recorded which). The chain couples TRBV5-1 to TRBJ2-1; no definite D call. The sequenced material came from whole blood. In DNA, the CDR3 is TGCGCCAGCAGCTTGAATGGGAAGGATGAGCAGTTCTTC. This gives the protein CASSLNGKDEQFF.